The 6 T cell receptor beta chains in this list originate from one sample, sequenced in a study of control samples from healthy donors and cancer patients. The repertoire was sequenced with immunoSEQ multiplex PCR; TCRdb's copy has only in-frame clones and lacks some. This sample carries about 20,000 clones, approximately 90% of them seen once, and the ten largest clones take around 10%. Input material: PBMCs. The source is a woman in her sixties or seventies with head and neck cancer.

V is TRBV11-3 and J is TRBJ2-1; 12 bases agree with TRBD1. Trimming removed 3 bases from V and 5 bases from J; junction bases left unmatched: 14. The CDR3 has 19 residues. From germline, CDR1 is SGHNT and CDR2 YENEEA. The CDR3 bases are TGTGCCAGCAGCTTGGGACAGGGGGCGCGCGGGAGAGCCAACAATGAGCAGTTCTTC. This sequence encodes CASSLGQGARGRANNEQFF.

This clone was observed a single time. The V gene is TRBV27, the J gene TRBJ1-5; TRBD1 might be the D (5 bases). V was trimmed by 0 bases and J by 4 bases, leaving 10 bases between them. The CDR3 is 15 amino acids. Per the germline V gene, CDR1 is MNHEY and CDR2 is SMNVEV (reference sequence). The CDR3 here is CASSLSWGGNQPQHF. Here the CDR3 DNA reads TGTGCCAGCAGTTTATCGTGGGGGGGGAATCAGCCCCAGCATTTT.

V usage is TRBV27 and J usage is TRBJ1-1, with 7 bases fitting TRBD1. With 4 bases clipped from V and 0 bases from J, the junction kept 11 bases outside the gene matches. Germline CDR1 MNHEY, CDR2 SMNVEV (reference sequence). This CDR3 comprises 17 residues. The DNA of the CDR3 is TGTGCCAGCAGTTCCCTCCTGCAGACAGGGCTGAACACTGAAGCTTTCTTT. Protein sequence: CASSSLLQTGLNTEAFF.

As to this clone: Other nucleotide sequences in the sample specify the same CDR3. The chain carries TRBV6-6 and TRBJ1-2; TRBD1 might be the D (5 bases). Trimming took off 3 bases at V and 8 bases at J, with 13 bases between the two ends. Per the germline V gene, CDR1 is MNHNY and CDR2 is SVGAGI (reference sequence). The CDR3 has 13 residues. CDR3 sequence reads: CASSYGGRGGYTF. CDR3 coding DNA: TGTGCCAGCAGTTATGGGGGTCGGGGAGGCTACACCTTC.

This chain links TRBV3-1 (or the pseudogene TRBV3-2) with TRBJ2-7; D is ambiguous. Trimming removed 1 base at V and 5 bases at J, with 15 bases between. The CDR3 is 15 residues long. Germline assignment: CDR1 LGHDT and CDR2 YNNKEL (reference sequence). CDR3 DNA sequence: TGTGCCAGCAGCCAAGGGGGATGGGGTAGGAACGAGCAGTACTTC. This encodes CASSQGGWGRNEQYF.

V and J are TRBV2 and TRBJ2-2; TRBD1 agrees at 11 bases. The CDR3 is made up of 15 amino acids. Germline values: CDR1 SNHLY, CDR2 FYNNEI. Trimming cost V 8 bases and J 4 bases; bases outside gene matches: 6. The CDR3 nucleotides are TGTGCCAGCGGACAGGGGGCAGGATTCACCGGGGAGCTGTTTTTT. Translated: CASGQGAGFTGELFF.